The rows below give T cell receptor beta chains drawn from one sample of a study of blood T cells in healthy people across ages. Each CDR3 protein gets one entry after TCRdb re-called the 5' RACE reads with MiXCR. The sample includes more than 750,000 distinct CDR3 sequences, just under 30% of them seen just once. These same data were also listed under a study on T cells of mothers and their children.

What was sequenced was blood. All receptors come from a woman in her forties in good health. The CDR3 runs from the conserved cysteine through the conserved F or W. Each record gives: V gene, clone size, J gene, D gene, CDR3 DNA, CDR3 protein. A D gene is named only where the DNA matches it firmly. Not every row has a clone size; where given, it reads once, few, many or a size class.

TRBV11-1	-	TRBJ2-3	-	TGTGCCAGCAGCTCGCAGACCCTCACAGATACGCAGTATTTT	CASSSQTLTDTQYF
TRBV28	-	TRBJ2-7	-	TGTGCCAGCAGTGCCCCAGGGTTCCCGTACTTC	CASSAPGFPYF
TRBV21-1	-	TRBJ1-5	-	TGTGCCAGCAGCAAAGAGGCGGGGAACTTAAATCAGCCCCAGCATTTT	CASSKEAGNLNQPQHF
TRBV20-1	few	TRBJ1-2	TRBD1	TGCAGTGCTAGGGATCAGGGACAGGACTATGGCTACACCTTC	CSARDQGQDYGYTF
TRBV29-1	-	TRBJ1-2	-	TGCAGCGTTGTTTCCCCTACAGGGATGGACTATGGCTACACCTTC	CSVVSPTGMDYGYTF
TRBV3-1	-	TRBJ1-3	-	TGTGCCAGCAGCCAAGATTTGGTTCAGGCGTCTGGAAACACCATATATTTT	CASSQDLVQASGNTIYF
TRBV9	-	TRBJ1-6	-	TGTGCCAGCAGCGTCGCGGACGTTGCACCCCTCCACTTT	CASSVADVAPLHF
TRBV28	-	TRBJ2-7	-	TGTGCCAGCAGTTTTGGGCGGGACTCCTACGAGCAGTACTTC	CASSFGRDSYEQYF
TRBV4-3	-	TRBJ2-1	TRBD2	TGCGCCAGCAGCCATGATGGACTAGCGGGGGGCGAGCAGTTCTTC	CASSHDGLAGGEQFF
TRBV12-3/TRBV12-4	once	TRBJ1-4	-	TGTGCCAGCACCTTTTCCGGGGAGGATGAAAAACTGTTTTTT	CASTFSGEDEKLFF
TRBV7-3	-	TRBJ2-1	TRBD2	TGTGCCAGCAGCCCTATGGGACTAGCGGAGCAGTTCTTC	CASSPMGLAEQFF
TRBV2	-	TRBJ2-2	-	TGTGCCGGCAGCCCTGACAACACCGGGGAGCGGTTTTTT	CAGSPDNTGERFF
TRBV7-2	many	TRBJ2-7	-	TGTGCCAGCAGTCCACCGGGACTCCTAGGACAAGAGCAGTACTTC	CASSPPGLLGQEQYF
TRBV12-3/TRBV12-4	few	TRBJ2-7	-	TGTGCCAGCTCAAAGCGGACGTCGCAGTACTTC	CASSKRTSQYF
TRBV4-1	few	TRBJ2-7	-	TGCGCCAGCAGCCAAGATGAGGGCTTCTACGAGCAGTACTTC	CASSQDEGFYEQYF
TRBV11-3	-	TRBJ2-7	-	TGTGCCAGCAGCTTAGCCAGGGACCGCGAGCAGTACTTC	CASSLARDREQYF
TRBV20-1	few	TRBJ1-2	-	TGCAGTGCTAGACGGCAGGGAGGGTATGGCTACACCTTC	CSARRQGGYGYTF
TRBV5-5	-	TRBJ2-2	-	TGTGCCAGCAGCCAGACCGGGACCGAAATGGCTGCCGGGGAGCGGTTTTTT	CASSQTGTEMAAGERFF
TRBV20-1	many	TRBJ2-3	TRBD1	TGCAGTGCTAGAGACGCGGGACAGGGTACAGATACGCAGTATTTT	CSARDAGQGTDTQYF
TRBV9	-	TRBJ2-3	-	TGTGCCAGCAGCGTAGTTGGGAACACAGATACGCAGTATTTT	CASSVVGNTDTQYF
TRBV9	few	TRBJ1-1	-	TGTGCCAGCAGCGGATACCTGAACACTGAAGCTTTCTTT	CASSGYLNTEAFF
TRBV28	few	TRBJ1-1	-	TGTGCCAGCAGTCTTAGAAGGGCTGAAGCTTTCTTT	CASSLRRAEAFF
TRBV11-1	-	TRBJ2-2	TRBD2	TGTGCCAGCAGCCTCTCTTCCCCGGGACTAGCGGGGATGGGGTCCGGGGAGCTGTTTTTT	CASSLSSPGLAGMGSGELFF